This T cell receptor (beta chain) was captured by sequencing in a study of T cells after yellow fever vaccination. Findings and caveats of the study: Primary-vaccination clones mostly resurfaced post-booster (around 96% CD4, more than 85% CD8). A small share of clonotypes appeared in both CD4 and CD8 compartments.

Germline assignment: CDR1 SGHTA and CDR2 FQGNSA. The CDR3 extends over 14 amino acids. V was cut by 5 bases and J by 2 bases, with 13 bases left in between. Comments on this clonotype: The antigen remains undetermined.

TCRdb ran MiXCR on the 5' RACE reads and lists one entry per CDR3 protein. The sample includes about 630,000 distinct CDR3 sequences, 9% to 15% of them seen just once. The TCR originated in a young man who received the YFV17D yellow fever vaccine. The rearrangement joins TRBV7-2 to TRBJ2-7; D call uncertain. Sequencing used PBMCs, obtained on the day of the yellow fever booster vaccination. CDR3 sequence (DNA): TGTGCCAGCAGCCCGGCCCGGTCAACCTACGAGCAGTACTTC. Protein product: CASSPARSTYEQYF.